The 19 T cell receptor beta chains listed next were all sequenced from one sample in a study of shared clonotypes between healthy human individuals. Data came from immunoSEQ multiplex PCR; TCRdb stores just in-frame clones and leaves some out. The data contain about 1,900,000 clones, approximately 95% of them seen just once; the ten biggest clones take up under 1.5%. CD45RO-negative cells were positively selected for CCR7, leaving out terminally differentiated effector memory CD45RA+ cells. The sequenced sample consisted of naive CD8+ T cells sorted from blood. These receptors came from a man younger than 35 in good health.

The gene calls are TRBV27 and TRBJ2-1; 9 bases fit TRBD1. The CDR3 is 15 residues long. Losses at the gene ends were 0 bases for V and 7 bases for J; bases not matched to a gene: 4. CDR1 and CDR2 from the germline V gene are MNHEY and SMNVEV (reference sequence). The CDR3: CASSLSTGGRNEQFF. CDR3 DNA sequence: TGTGCCAGCAGTTTATCGACAGGGGGACGAAATGAGCAGTTCTTC.

This chain connects TRBV18 to TRBJ2-1; 9 bases align to TRBD2. CDR3 length: 16 amino acids. The V gene end was trimmed by 6 bases and the J gene end by 4 bases; junction bases not matched to a gene: 10. Germline V gives CDR1 KGHSH, CDR2 LQKENI. In DNA, the CDR3 is TGTGCCAGCTCGGGTAGCGGGAGTGGGTCTTACAATGAGCAGTTCTTC. This sequence encodes CASSGSGSGSYNEQFF.

The chain is built from TRBV7-6 and TRBJ2-2; D might be TRBD1 or TRBD2, each matching 5 bases. CDR3 length equals 16 residues. Between the trimmed V and J ends, which lost 2 bases and 3 bases, there was a span of 13 bases. CDR1 and CDR2 from the germline V gene are SGHVS and FNYEAQ. The CDR3 spells CASSLMAGGDTGELFF. CDR3 bases: TGTGCCAGCAGCTTAATGGCTGGGGGTGACACCGGGGAGCTGTTTTTT.

The rearrangement uses TRBV5-4 and TRBJ2-7; TRBD2 matches 7 bases. The germline V gene encodes CDR1 SGHNT and CDR2 YYREEE (reference sequence). The CDR3 runs to 15 residues. J was trimmed by 5 bases and V by 0 bases; bases with no gene match: 8. The CDR3 loop is CASSLGRGRADEQYF. CDR3 nucleotide sequence: TGTGCCAGCAGCTTGGGGCGAGGGAGGGCCGACGAGCAGTACTTC. Full variable domain (outside the CDR3, taken from reference TRBV5-4 and TRBJ2-7): ETGVTQSPTHLIKTRGQQVTLRCSSQSGHNTVSWYQQALGQGPQFIFQYYREEENGRGNFPPRFSGLQFPNYSSELNVNALELDDSALYLCASSLGRGRADEQYFGPGTRLTVT.

Notes on this clone: This sample also contains other DNA sequences that code for the same CDR3. The chain joins TRBV4-1 to TRBJ2-7, with 9 bases aligning to TRBD2. CDR1 MGHRA and CDR2 YSYEKL come from the germline V gene. This CDR3 is 14 amino acids long. The J segment lost 4 bases and the V segment lost 3 bases, leaving 4 bases of the junction unmatched. CDR3 sequence reads: CASSQGLATYEQYF. Here the CDR3 DNA reads TGCGCCAGCAGCCAGGGACTAGCCACGTACGAGCAGTACTTC.

The V gene is TRBV5-4, the J gene TRBJ2-2; D not certain. There are 13 residues in the CDR3. V was clipped by 3 bases and J by 8 bases, with 11 bases between them. The germline V gene has CDR1 SGHNT and CDR2 YYREEE (reference sequence). The CDR3 DNA reads TGTGCCAGCAGCTGGACCGGGCGTGGGGAGCTGTTTTTT. Translation gives CASSWTGRGELFF.

The rearrangement uses TRBV27 and TRBJ2-5, with D perhaps matching TRBD1 or TRBD2 (5 bases each). CDR1 is MNHEY and CDR2 is SMNVEV in the germline V gene (reference sequence). This CDR3 has 13 amino acids. Trimming removed 3 bases at V and 7 bases at J, with 12 bases between. This chain's CDR3 is CASSFPGTGTQYF. Written as DNA, the CDR3 is TGTGCCAGCAGTTTCCCTGGGACGGGGACCCAGTACTTC.

The V gene is TRBV27, the J gene TRBJ2-7; 9 nucleotides match TRBD1. CDR1 is MNHEY, CDR2 SMNVEV, per germline (reference sequence). The junction had 14 bases not matched to a gene; V was cut back by 6 bases and J by 8 bases. The CDR3 spans 15 residues. Here the CDR3 reads CASRSGQGTWRQQYF. The CDR3 region has the DNA TGTGCCAGCAGATCAGGACAGGGGACCTGGAGGCAGCAGTACTTC.

The rearrangement links TRBV19 to TRBJ2-7; D could derive from TRBD1 or TRBD2 (6 bases each). V was clipped by 6 bases and J by 4 bases, with 13 bases between them. This CDR3 is 13 amino acids long. CDR1 and CDR2 (germline): LNHDA, SQIVND (reference sequence). The CDR3 sequence is CASSPTRGYEQYF. In DNA, the CDR3 is TGTGCCAGTAGCCCGACTAGGGGGTACGAGCAGTACTTC.

J is TRBJ1-2 and V is TRBV14; D not certain. Germline V gene sequence: CDR1 SGHDN, CDR2 FVKESK. The CDR3 loop spans 14 amino acids. With 6 bases removed from V and 4 bases from J, the gap between germline ends came to 15 bases. CDR3 sequence: CASSSKIQGYGYTF. The CDR3 coding sequence is TGTGCCAGCAGTTCCAAGATTCAAGGCTATGGCTACACCTTC.

CDR3 DNA sequence: TGTGCCAGCAGCTTAGCCGGGACTAGCGGGATAGAGACCCAGTACTTC. Its translation is CASSLAGTSGIETQYF. The chain has TRBV7-9 and TRBJ2-5; 13 bases are shared with TRBD2. Germline V gene sequence: CDR1 SEHNR, CDR2 FQNEAQ (reference sequence). The CDR3 covers 16 residues. After removal of 0 bases from V and 4 bases from J, the junction contained 2 bases not matched to a gene.

This rearrangement joins TRBV9 to TRBJ1-5; no firm D call. The CDR3 is 15 amino acids. V lost 1 base, J lost 0 bases, and 8 bases lay in between. Per germline, CDR1 SGDLS and CDR2 YYNGEE. CDR3 loop: CASSVFSDSNQPQHF. The CDR3 nucleotides are TGTGCCAGCAGCGTATTCAGCGATAGCAATCAGCCCCAGCATTTT.

The CDR3 region is CASSLMSNQPQHF. As DNA, the CDR3 is TGTGCCAGCAGTTTAATGAGCAATCAGCCCCAGCATTTT. The V gene is TRBV27, the J gene TRBJ1-5, with D uncertain. This CDR3 contains 13 residues. The V end lost 2 bases, the J end lost 1 base, and 3 bases lay between the germline ends. The germline V gene encodes CDR1 MNHEY and CDR2 SMNVEV (reference sequence).

The rearrangement links TRBV28 to TRBJ1-3, with TRBD1 as a possible D gene (5 bases). The CDR3 contains 13 residues. Germline CDR1 reads MDHEN; CDR2 reads SYDVKM. V lost 2 bases and J 8 bases, leaving 10 bases between the germline ends. CDR3 nucleotides: TGTGCCAGCAGTTTAGGGGGGGATGACACCATATATTTT. Amino acids: CASSLGGDDTIYF.

The CDR3 nucleotides are TGTGCCAGCAGCCCTTCCGGGACAGGTCACACCGGGGAGCTGTTTTTT. Its protein is CASSPSGTGHTGELFF. This rearrangement joins TRBV7-9 to TRBJ2-2; 8 bases line up with TRBD1. The germline V gene has CDR1 SEHNR and CDR2 FQNEAQ (reference sequence). The CDR3 has 16 residues. The V gene end was trimmed by 5 bases and the J gene end by 3 bases; junction bases not matched to a gene: 8.

With respect to this clone: This sample includes further DNA sequences coding for the same CDR3. The chain recombines TRBV9 with TRBJ2-7; perhaps TRBD2 as D (5 bases). The V end lost 0 bases, the J end lost 0 bases, and 10 bases lay between the germline ends. The CDR3 runs to 15 residues. The germline gives CDR1 SGDLS, CDR2 YYNGEE. The CDR3 nucleotides are TGTGCCAGCAGCGTAGGTTTGGGGAGCTCCTACGAGCAGTACTTC. Protein product: CASSVGLGSSYEQYF.

This chain links TRBV9 with TRBJ1-1; D uncertain. Germline CDR1 is SGDLS and CDR2 is YYNGEE. The CDR3 is made up of 13 amino acids. Trimming took 2 bases from V and 4 from J, leaving 9 bases between them. CDR3 amino acids: CASSVETGTEAFF. The CDR3 coding sequence is TGTGCCAGCAGCGTTGAAACGGGCACTGAAGCTTTCTTT.

The genes are TRBV6-1 and TRBJ2-7; 7 bases align to TRBD1. The germline V gene encodes CDR1 MNHNS and CDR2 SASEGT. The CDR3 covers 14 residues. Trimming took 7 bases from V and 4 from J; bases not matched to a gene: 10. CDR3 DNA sequence: TGTGCCAGCAACCGACAGGGCTCAGAATACGAGCAGTACTTC. Translating it yields CASNRQGSEYEQYF.

This chain connects TRBV2 to TRBJ2-1; D gene unclear. The germline V and J ends were trimmed by 8 bases and 5 bases, with 16 bases remaining between them. The V gene's germline CDR1 is SNHLY and CDR2 FYNNEI. The CDR3 loop spans 14 amino acids. The CDR3 region is CASPKNIGDNEQFF. The CDR3 region has the DNA TGTGCCAGCCCGAAGAACATTGGGGACAATGAGCAGTTCTTC.